There are many counts of the clone carrying this TCR beta chain. Sample time point: sample taken at primary tumor resection. Frozen PBMC, nontumor lung or tumor provided whole RNA, which was sequenced unsorted. TCRdb redid the calling of the 5' RACE reads with MiXCR, one entry per CDR3 protein. Of around 40,000 distinct CDR3 sequences in the sample, 5.8% were seen once. These data originate in a study of spatial heterogeneity in lung cancer. The receptor's source is a male donor with early-stage non-small cell lung cancer. The sequencing here drew on PBMCs, taken at surgery.

CDR3 sequence reads: CASSVLGGGQETQYF. The CDR3 nucleotides read TGTGCCAGCAGCGTACTTGGCGGGGGTCAAGAGACCCAGTACTTC. The chain combines TRBV9 with TRBJ2-5, with TRBD2 matching 7 bases. This CDR3 spans 15 amino acids. The germline V gene encodes CDR1 SGDLS and CDR2 YYNGEE. Losses at the gene ends were 1 base for V and 2 bases for J; bases not matched to a gene: 5.